The sequence of this T cell receptor (beta chain) was determined in a study of cytomegalovirus exposure and HLA in healthy donors. About the study: In a later analysis, it was reported that the roughly 130 validation repertoires had been produced on the same platform as the 670 or so repertoires belonging to the first cohort.

The CDR3 extends over 14 amino acids. In germline, CDR1 is MNHEY, CDR2 SVGAGI. The V end was cut by 4 bases, the J end by 1 base, with 7 bases between. Notes on the study in general: The study found most TCR sequences rare, yet found some public TCRs in many donors.

TCRdb's table, derived via immunoSEQ multiplex PCR, lists solely in-frame clones and lacks some. The data show 80,000 to 100,000 clones, around nine tenths seen once. A note on this clone: The antigen is unknown.

The sequencing sample was made of PBMCs. The receptor's source is a woman aged 25 to 45 in good health and CMV-seronegative. The rearrangement links TRBV6-5 to TRBJ2-2, with D uncertain. The CDR3 region has the DNA TGTGCCAGCAGTTTAACCGGGAACACCGGGGAGCTGTTTTTT. Its translation: CASSLTGNTGELFF.